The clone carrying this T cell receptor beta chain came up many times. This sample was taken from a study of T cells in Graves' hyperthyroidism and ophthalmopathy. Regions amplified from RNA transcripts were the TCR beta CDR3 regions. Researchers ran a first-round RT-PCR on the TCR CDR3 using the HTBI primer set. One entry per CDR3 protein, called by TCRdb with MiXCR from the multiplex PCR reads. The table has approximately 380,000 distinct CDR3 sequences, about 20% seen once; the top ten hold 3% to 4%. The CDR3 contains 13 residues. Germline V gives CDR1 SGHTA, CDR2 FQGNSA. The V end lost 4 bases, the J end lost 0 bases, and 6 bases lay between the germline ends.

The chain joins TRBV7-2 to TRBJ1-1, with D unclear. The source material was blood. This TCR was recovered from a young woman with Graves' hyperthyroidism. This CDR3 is CASSSRMNTEAFF. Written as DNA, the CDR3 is TGTGCCAGCAGCTCCAGAATGAACACTGAAGCTTTCTTT.